A selection of T cell receptor beta chains follows, all from one sample in a study of graft-versus-host responses after intestinal transplantation. Measured with immunoSEQ multiplex PCR; TCRdb has only the in-frame clones, and not every one. The sample records about 30,000 clones, over 60% being singletons. Source: ileum tissue, taken 98 days after intestinal transplantation. The receptors come from a human patient who received an intestinal transplant, so some T cells may come from the graft donor. Both conserved end residues are part of each CDR3. A D gene is named only where the DNA matches it firmly. The size of a clone is reported for some rows only, either as once, few or many, or as a class for expanded clones.

12	TRBJ1-2	.	TRBV6-5	.	CASSWDNYGYTF	TGTGCCAGCAGTTGGGACAACTATGGCTACACCTTC
14	TRBJ2-1	.	TRBV6-1	.	CASSPVRVGNEQFF	TGTGCCAGCAGTCCCGTGAGGGTGGGGAATGAGCAGTTCTTC
16	TRBJ2-7	.	TRBV4-1	TRBD2	CASSSDSGGPLYEQYF	TGCGCCAGCAGCTCTGATAGCGGGGGGCCCTTGTACGAGCAGTACTTC
16	TRBJ2-5	.	TRBV10-3	TRBD1	CAISETGGAPLGTQYF	TGTGCCATCAGTGAGACAGGGGGCGCACCCTTAGGGACCCAGTACTTC
14	TRBJ1-1	.	TRBV29-1	.	CSVVVGGVDTEAFF	TGCAGCGTTGTGGTCGGGGGCGTCGACACTGAAGCTTTCTTT
12	TRBJ2-1	.	TRBV7-6	.	CASSSINGEQFF	TGTGCCAGCAGCTCTATTAACGGTGAGCAGTTCTTC
13	TRBJ1-2	.	TRBV6-5	.	CASSSTGVKVYTF	TGTGCCAGCAGCTCGACAGGAGTTAAAGTCTACACCTTC
14	TRBJ2-7	few	TRBV6-5	TRBD2	CASSYSGGSYEQYF	TGTGCCAGCAGTTACTCGGGGGGGTCCTACGAGCAGTACTTC
13	TRBJ2-5	once	TRBV7-9	.	CASSLSREETQYF	TGTGCCAGCAGCTTATCGAGGGAAGAGACCCAGTACTTC
15	TRBJ1-6	.	TRBV14	TRBD1	CASSPTGRVNSPLHF	TGTGCCAGCAGCCCGACAGGGAGGGTTAATTCACCCCTCCACTTT
16	TRBJ1-4	.	TRBV4-1	TRBD1	CASSQGGDSYNEKLFF	TGCGCCAGCAGCCAAGGGGGGGACAGCTATAATGAAAAACTGTTTTTT
13	TRBJ2-5	.	TRBV2	TRBD2	CATRGGGQETQYF	TGTGCCACCCGCGGGGGGGGCCAAGAGACCCAGTACTTC
11	TRBJ2-5	.	TRBV6-6	.	CASRSGPAQYF	TGTGCCAGCAGGTCAGGTCCGGCCCAGTACTTC
13	TRBJ2-3	few	TRBV19	.	CASRSSATDTQYF	TGTGCCAGTAGGTCGTCGGCCACAGATACGCAGTATTTT
13	TRBJ1-2	.	TRBV25-1	TRBD1	CASSEAGGAGYTF	TGTGCCAGCAGTGAGGCAGGGGGCGCGGGCTACACCTTC
17	TRBJ1-1	.	TRBV10-3	TRBD1	CATVGTSKQGSNTEAFF	TGTGCCACCGTGGGTACGTCAAAACAGGGGTCGAACACTGAAGCTTTCTTT
15	TRBJ2-1	few	TRBV4-2	.	CASSQADSGLYEQFF	TGTGCCAGCAGCCAAGCCGATAGTGGGCTCTATGAGCAGTTCTTC
15	TRBJ2-1	.	TRBV11-2	.	CASSLERGLSNEQFF	TGTGCCAGCAGCTTAGAGCGGGGCCTAAGCAATGAGCAGTTCTTC
14	TRBJ1-1	.	TRBV19	.	CASSIILRGSEAFF	TGTGCCAGTAGTATAATCCTCCGGGGTTCTGAAGCTTTCTTT
16	TRBJ2-2	.	TRBV6-6	.	CASSTMVQGSAGELFF	TGTGCCAGCAGTACTATGGTCCAGGGGAGTGCCGGGGAGCTGTTTTTT
15	TRBJ2-7	.	TRBV29-1	TRBD1	CSVDSGQGATWEQYF	TGCAGCGTTGATTCTGGGCAGGGGGCAACTTGGGAGCAGTACTTC
12	TRBJ1-5	few	TRBV6-1	.	CASSEPTRPQHF	TGTGCCAGCAGTGAACCCACCCGGCCCCAGCATTTT
12	TRBJ2-1	.	TRBV15	.	CATSRETGRQFF	TGTGCCACCAGCAGGGAGACAGGCAGGCAGTTCTTC
14	TRBJ1-5	.	TRBV2	TRBD1	CASSGTGLNQPQHF	TGTGCCAGCAGTGGGACAGGTCTAAATCAGCCCCAGCATTTT
19	TRBJ1-2	.	TRBV4-2	.	CASSQSHYEKRTVNYGYTF	TGTGCCAGCAGCCAAAGCCACTATGAAAAACGGACAGTCAACTATGGCTACACCTTC
18	TRBJ1-4	.	TRBV19	.	CASTTRRRGTPTNEKLFF	TGTGCCAGTACCACGCGGCGGAGAGGGACGCCAACTAATGAAAAACTGTTTTTT
14	TRBJ1-1	.	TRBV7-8	.	CASTKGSLNTEAFF	TGTGCCAGCACTAAGGGGAGTCTGAACACTGAAGCTTTCTTT
15	TRBJ1-2	.	TRBV15	.	CATSSHRLGDYGYTF	TGTGCCACCAGCAGCCACAGATTAGGGGACTATGGCTACACCTTC
13	TRBJ1-6	.	TRBV30	.	CAWSWRGSSPLHF	TGTGCCTGGTCCTGGCGCGGGAGCTCACCCCTCCACTTT
16	TRBJ1-1	.	TRBV18	TRBD1	CASSLGQGGKNTEAFF	TGTGCCAGCTCCCTTGGACAGGGGGGGAAGAACACTGAAGCTTTCTTT
17	TRBJ2-1	few	TRBV5-3	.	CATIRDKRNGSYNEQFF	TGTGCCACGATAAGGGACAAGCGGAATGGGTCCTACAATGAGCAGTTCTTC
14	TRBJ1-5	.	TRBV10-2	.	CASTGALLNQPQHF	TGCGCCAGCACCGGGGCCCTCCTCAATCAGCCCCAGCATTTT
13	TRBJ2-7	.	TRBV29-1	.	CSVGMPFSYEQYF	TGCAGCGTTGGGATGCCGTTCTCCTACGAGCAGTACTTC
14	TRBJ2-7	few	TRBV5-1	.	CASSFSSDSYEQYF	TGCGCCAGCAGCTTTAGTAGCGACTCCTACGAGCAGTACTTC
15	TRBJ2-1	.	TRBV6-5	TRBD2	CASSLAGGPNNEQFF	TGTGCCAGCAGTCTTGCGGGGGGCCCAAACAATGAGCAGTTCTTC
13	TRBJ2-5	once	TRBV2	.	CASRIAVQETQYF	TGTGCCAGCAGGATAGCGGTCCAAGAGACCCAGTACTTC
15	TRBJ1-1	.	TRBV4-1	TRBD1	CASSQETGVNTGAFF	TGCGCCAGCAGCCAAGAGACAGGGGTGAACACTGGAGCTTTCTTT
14	TRBJ2-1	.	TRBV19	.	CASSLGNSYNEQFF	TGTGCCAGTAGTCTCGGGAACTCCTACAATGAGCAGTTCTTC
15	TRBJ2-7	.	TRBV4-2	.	CASSQPQAGNYEQYF	TGTGCCAGCAGCCAACCTCAGGCGGGCAACTACGAGCAGTACTTC
14	TRBJ1-1	few	TRBV18	.	CASSRQDLGTEAFF	TGTGCCAGCTCACGACAGGATTTGGGCACTGAAGCTTTCTTT
16	TRBJ2-3	.	TRBV7-9	.	CASRPPSGWGTDTQYF	TGTGCCAGCAGACCTCCCTCAGGGTGGGGCACAGATACGCAGTATTTT
16	TRBJ2-5	few	TRBV28	.	CASSSGTRPYQETQYF	TGTGCCAGCAGCTCCGGGACTCGGCCTTACCAAGAGACCCAGTACTTC
14	TRBJ2-2	.	TRBV18	.	CASSPRSNTGELFF	TGTGCCAGCTCACCACGCTCGAACACCGGGGAGCTGTTTTTT
14	TRBJ2-7	.	TRBV2	.	CASSDSRGTGEQYF	TGTGCCAGCAGTGATAGTAGGGGTACCGGCGAGCAGTACTTC
17	TRBJ2-5	.	TRBV4-1	TRBD2	CASSHHVAGGPEETQYF	TGCGCCAGCAGCCACCATGTAGCGGGGGGGCCCGAAGAGACCCAGTACTTC